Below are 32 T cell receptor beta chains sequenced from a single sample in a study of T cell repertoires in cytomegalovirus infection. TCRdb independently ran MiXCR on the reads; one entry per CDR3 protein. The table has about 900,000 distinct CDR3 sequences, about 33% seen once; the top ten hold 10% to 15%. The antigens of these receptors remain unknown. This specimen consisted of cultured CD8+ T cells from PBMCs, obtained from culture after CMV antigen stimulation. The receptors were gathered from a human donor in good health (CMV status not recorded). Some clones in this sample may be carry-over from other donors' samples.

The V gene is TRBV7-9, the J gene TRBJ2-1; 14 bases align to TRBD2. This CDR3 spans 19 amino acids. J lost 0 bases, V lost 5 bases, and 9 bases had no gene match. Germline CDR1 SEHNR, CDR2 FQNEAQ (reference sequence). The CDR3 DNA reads TGTGCCAGCAGCCCCAAGGGACTAGCGGGGGTGTTCTCCTACAATGAGCAGTTCTTC. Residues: CASSPKGLAGVFSYNEQFF. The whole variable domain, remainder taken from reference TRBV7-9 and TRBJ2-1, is DTGVSQNPRHKITKRGQNVTFRCDPISEHNRLYWYRQTLGQGPEFLTYFQNEAQLEKSRLLSDRFSAERPKGSFSTLEIQRTEQGDSAMYLCASSPKGLAGVFSYNEQFFGPGTRLTVL.

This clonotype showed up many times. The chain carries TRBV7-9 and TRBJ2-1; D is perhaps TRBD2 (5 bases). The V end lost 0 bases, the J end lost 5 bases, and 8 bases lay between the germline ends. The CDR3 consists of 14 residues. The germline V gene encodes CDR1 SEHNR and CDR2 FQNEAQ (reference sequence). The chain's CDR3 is CASSLAAGNNEQFF. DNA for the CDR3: TGTGCCAGCAGCTTAGCGGCCGGGAACAATGAGCAGTTCTTC.

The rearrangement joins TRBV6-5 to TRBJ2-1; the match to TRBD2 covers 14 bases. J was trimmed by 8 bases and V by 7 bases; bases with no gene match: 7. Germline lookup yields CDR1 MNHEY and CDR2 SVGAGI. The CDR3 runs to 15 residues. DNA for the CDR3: TGTGCCAGCACCCGGACTAGCGGGGGGTTCGATGAGCAGTTCTTC. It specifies CASTRTSGGFDEQFF.

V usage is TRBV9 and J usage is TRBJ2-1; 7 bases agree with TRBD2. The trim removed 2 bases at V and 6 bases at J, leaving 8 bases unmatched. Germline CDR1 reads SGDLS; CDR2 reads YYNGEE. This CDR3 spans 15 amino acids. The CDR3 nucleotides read TGTGCCAGCAGCGTGGGCGGGGGAATGGGCAATGAGCAGTTCTTC. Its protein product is CASSVGGGMGNEQFF.

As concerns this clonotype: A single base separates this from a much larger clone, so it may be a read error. The CDR3 DNA is TGTGCCAGCAGCCTAGAGTTTGGCAATCAGCCCCAGCATTTT. It specifies CASSLEFGNQPQHF. V is TRBV7-2 and J is TRBJ1-5; no clear D. V was clipped by 5 bases and J by 2 bases, with 10 bases between them. The CDR3 is 14 amino acids. In germline, CDR1 is SGHTA, CDR2 FQGNSA.

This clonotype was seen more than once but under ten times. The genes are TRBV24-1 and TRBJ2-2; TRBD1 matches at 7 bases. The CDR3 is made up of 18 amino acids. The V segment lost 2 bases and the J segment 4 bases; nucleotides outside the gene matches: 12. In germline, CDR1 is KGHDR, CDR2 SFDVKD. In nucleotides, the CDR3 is TGTGCCACCAGTGATTCGACCGTGTCGACAGGGTCCACCGGGGAGCTGTTTTTT. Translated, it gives CATSDSTVSTGSTGELFF.

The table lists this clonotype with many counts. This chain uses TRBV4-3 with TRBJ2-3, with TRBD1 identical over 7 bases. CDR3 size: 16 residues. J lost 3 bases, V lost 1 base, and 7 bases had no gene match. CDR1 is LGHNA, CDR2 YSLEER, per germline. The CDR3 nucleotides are TGCGCCAGCAGCCAAGTCCCAGGGGGTACGACAGATACGCAGTATTTT. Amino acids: CASSQVPGGTTDTQYF.

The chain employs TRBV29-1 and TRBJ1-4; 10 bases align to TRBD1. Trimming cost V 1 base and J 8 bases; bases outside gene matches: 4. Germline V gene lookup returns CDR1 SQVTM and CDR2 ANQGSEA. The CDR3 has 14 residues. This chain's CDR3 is CSVEGGQGYEKLFF. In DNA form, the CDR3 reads TGCAGCGTTGAAGGGGGACAGGGGTACGAAAAACTGTTTTTT.

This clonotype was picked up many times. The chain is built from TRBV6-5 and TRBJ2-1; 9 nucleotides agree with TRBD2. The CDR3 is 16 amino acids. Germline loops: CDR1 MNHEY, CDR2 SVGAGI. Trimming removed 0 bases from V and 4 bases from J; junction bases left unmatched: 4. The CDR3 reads CASSYSIAGDYNEQFF. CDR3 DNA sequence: TGTGCCAGCAGTTACTCGATAGCGGGGGATTACAATGAGCAGTTCTTC.

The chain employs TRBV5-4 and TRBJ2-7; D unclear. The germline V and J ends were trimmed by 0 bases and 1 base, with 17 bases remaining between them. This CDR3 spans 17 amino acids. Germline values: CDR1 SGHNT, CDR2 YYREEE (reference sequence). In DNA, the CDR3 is TGTGCCAGCAGCTTGGAGGTTACGATACCTCCTTCCTACGAGCAGTACTTC. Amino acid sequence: CASSLEVTIPPSYEQYF.

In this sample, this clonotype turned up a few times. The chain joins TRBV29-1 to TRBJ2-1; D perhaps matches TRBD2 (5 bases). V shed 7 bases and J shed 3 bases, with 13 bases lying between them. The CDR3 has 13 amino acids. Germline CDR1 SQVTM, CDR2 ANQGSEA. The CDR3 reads CSAEGVVYNEQFF. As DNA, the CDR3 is TGCAGCGCTGAGGGTGTAGTCTACAATGAGCAGTTCTTC.

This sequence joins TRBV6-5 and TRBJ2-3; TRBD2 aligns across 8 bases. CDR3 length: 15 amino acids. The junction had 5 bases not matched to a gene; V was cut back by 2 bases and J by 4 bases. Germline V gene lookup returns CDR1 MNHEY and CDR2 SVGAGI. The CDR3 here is CASSYTGLGADTQYF. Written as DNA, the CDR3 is TGTGCCAGCAGTTACACGGGACTAGGGGCAGATACGCAGTATTTT.

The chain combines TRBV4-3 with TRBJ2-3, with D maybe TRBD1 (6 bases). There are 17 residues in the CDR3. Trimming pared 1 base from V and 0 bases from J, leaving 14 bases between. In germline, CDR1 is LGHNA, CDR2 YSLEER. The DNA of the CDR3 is TGCGCCAGCAGCCAAGGATGGGGGCAGAAAAGCACAGATACGCAGTATTTT. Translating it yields CASSQGWGQKSTDTQYF.

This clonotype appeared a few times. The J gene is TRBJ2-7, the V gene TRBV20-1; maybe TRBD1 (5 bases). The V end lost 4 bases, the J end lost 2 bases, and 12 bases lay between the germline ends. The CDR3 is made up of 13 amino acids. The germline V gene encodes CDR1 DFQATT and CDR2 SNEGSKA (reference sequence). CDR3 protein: CSATYRSTYEQYF. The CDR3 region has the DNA TGCAGTGCTACCTACAGGTCCACCTACGAGCAGTACTTC.

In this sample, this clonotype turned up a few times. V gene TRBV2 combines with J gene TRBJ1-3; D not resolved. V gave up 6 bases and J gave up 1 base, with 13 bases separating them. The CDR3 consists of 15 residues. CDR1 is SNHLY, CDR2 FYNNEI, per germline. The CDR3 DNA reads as TGTGCCAGCAGCCCGAACAGTTATTCTGGAAACACCATATATTTT. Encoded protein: CASSPNSYSGNTIYF.

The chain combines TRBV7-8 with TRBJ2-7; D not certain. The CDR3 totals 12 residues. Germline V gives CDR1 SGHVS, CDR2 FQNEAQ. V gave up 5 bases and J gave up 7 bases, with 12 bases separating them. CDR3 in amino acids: CASSQFGPEQYV. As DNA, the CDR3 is TGTGCCAGCAGCCAATTCGGACCAGAGCAGTACGTC.

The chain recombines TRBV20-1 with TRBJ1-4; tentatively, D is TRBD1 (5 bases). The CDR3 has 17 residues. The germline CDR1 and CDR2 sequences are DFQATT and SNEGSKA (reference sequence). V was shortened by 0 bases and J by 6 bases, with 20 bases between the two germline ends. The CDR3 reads CSARDRGAQGSDEKLFF. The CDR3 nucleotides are TGCAGTGCTAGAGATCGCGGGGCCCAGGGTTCAGATGAAAAACTGTTTTTT.

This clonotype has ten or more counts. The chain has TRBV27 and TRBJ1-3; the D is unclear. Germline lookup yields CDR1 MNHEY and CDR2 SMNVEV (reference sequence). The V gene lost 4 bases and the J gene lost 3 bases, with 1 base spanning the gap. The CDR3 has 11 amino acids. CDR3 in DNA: TGTGCCAGCAGTTATGGAAACACCATATATTTT. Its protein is CASSYGNTIYF.

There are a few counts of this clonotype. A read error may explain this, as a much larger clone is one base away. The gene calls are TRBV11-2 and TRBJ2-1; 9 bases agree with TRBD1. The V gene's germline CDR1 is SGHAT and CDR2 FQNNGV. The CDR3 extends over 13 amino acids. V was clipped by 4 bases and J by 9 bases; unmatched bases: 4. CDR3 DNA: TGTGCCAGCAGCTCCGGGACAGGGACTGAGCAGTTCTTC. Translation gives CASSSGTGTEQFF.

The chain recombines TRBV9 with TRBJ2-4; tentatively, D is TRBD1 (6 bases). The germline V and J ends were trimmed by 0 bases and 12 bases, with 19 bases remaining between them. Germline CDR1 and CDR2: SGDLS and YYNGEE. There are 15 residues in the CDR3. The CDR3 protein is CASSVADSKGLAQYF. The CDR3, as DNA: TGTGCCAGCAGCGTAGCGGACAGCAAGGGGCTTGCTCAGTACTTC.

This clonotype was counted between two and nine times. In DNA form, the CDR3 reads TGTGCCAGCAGTGAATATGCGACAGGGGAACCACCCCTCCACTTT. This translates into CASSEYATGEPPLHF. The V and J genes are TRBV25-1 and TRBJ1-6; 8 nucleotides line up with TRBD1. Germline trimming cut 0 bases from V and 11 bases from J; bases unmatched to any gene: 6. Germline loops: CDR1 MGHDK, CDR2 SYGVNS. CDR3 length: 15 residues.

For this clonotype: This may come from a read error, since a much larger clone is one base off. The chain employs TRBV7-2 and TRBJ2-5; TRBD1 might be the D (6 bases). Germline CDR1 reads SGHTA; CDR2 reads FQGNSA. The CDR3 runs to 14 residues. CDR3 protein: CVSSPGAAQETQYF. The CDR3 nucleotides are TGTGTCAGCAGCCCAGGGGCAGCTCAAGAGACCCAGTACTTC. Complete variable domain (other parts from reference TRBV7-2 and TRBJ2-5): GAGVSQSPSNKVTEKGKDVELRCDPISGHTALYWYRQSLGQGLEFLIYFQGNSAPDKSGLPSDRFSAERTGGSVSTLTIQRTQQEDSAVYLCVSSPGAAQETQYFGPGTRLLVL.

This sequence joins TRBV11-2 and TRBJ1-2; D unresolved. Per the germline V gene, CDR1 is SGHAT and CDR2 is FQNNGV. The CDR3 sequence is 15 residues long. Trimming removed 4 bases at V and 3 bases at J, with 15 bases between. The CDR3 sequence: CASSSTGYPYYGYTF. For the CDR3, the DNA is TGTGCCAGCAGCTCCACCGGCTATCCTTACTATGGCTACACCTTC.

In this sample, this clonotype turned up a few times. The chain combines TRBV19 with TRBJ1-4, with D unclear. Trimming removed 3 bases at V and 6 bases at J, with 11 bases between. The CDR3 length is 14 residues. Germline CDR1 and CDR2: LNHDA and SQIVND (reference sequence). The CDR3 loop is CASSILVADEKLFF. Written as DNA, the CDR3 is TGTGCCAGTAGTATTCTCGTAGCCGATGAAAAACTGTTTTTT.

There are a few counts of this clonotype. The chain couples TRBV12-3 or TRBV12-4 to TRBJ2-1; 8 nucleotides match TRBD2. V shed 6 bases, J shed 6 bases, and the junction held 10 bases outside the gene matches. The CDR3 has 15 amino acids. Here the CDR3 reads CASSHTGGAGNEQFF. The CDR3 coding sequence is TGTGCCAGCAGCCATACCGGGGGGGCGGGCAATGAGCAGTTCTTC.

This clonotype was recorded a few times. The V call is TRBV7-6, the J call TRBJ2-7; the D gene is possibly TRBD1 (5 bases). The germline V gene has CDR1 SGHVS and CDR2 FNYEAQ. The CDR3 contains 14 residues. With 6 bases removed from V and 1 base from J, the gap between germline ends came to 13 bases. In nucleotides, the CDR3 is TGTGCCAGCAGGCCCACCTCAGGGTCCTACGAGCAGTACGTC. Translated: CASRPTSGSYEQYV.

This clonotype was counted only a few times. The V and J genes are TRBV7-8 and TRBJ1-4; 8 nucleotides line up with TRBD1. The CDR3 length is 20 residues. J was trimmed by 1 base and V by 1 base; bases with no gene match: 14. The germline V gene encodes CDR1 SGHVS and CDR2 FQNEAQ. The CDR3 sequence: CASSLGGQGRSSLTNEKLFF. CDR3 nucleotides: TGTGCCAGCAGCTTAGGAGGACAGGGCCGTAGTTCGTTAACTAATGAAAAACTGTTTTTT.

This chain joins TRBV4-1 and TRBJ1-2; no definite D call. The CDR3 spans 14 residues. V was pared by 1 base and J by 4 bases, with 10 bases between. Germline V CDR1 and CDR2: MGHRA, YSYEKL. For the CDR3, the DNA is TGCGCCAGCAGCCAAGTAAAGGGTTCCTATGGCTACACCTTC. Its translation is CASSQVKGSYGYTF.

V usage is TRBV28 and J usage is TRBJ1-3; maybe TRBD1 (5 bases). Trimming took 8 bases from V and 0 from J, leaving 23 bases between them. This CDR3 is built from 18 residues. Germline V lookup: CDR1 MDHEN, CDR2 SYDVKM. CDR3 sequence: CASGPPGPTTYSGNTIYF. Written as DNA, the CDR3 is TGTGCCAGCGGTCCCCCAGGGCCAACGACATACTCTGGAAACACCATATATTTT. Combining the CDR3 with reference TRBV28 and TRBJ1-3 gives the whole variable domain DVKVTQSSRYLVKRTGEKVFLECVQDMDHENMFWYRQDPGLGLRLIYFSYDVKMKEKGDIPEGYSVSREKKERFSLILESASTNQTSMYLCASGPPGPTTYSGNTIYFGEGSWLTVV.

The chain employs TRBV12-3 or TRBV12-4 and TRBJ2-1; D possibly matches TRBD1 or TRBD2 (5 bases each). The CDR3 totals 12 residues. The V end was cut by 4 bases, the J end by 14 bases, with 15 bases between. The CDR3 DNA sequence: TGTGCCAGCAGTTGGGACGGGCCCCCGGAGTTCTTC. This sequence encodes CASSWDGPPEFF.

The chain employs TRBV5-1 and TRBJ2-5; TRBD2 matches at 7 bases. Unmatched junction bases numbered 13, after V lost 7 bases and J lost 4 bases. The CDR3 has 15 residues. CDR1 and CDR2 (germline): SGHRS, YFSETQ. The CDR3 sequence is CASGLEGASGETQYF. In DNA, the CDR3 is TGCGCCAGCGGCCTGGAAGGGGCTAGCGGAGAGACCCAGTACTTC.

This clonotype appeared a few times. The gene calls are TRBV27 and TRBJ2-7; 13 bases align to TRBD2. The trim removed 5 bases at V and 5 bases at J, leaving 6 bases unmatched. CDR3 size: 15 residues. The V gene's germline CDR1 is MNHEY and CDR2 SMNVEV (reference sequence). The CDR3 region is CASSPGTSGKHEQYF. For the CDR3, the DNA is TGTGCCAGCAGTCCCGGGACTAGCGGGAAACACGAGCAGTACTTC.